This paragraph reports one TCR beta chain. A much bigger clone sits one base away, suggesting this may be a read error. This sample is part of a study of T cells in Graves' hyperthyroidism and ophthalmopathy. From RNA transcripts, TCR beta CDR3 regions were amplified. Carried out on the TCR CDR3, a first-round RT-PCR used the HTBI primer set. TCRdb reanalysed the multiplex PCR reads using MiXCR and keeps one entry per CDR3 protein. The sample contains about 59,000 distinct CDR3 sequences, approximately 57% of which appear only once. The length of the CDR3 is 15 residues. Germline V gene sequence: CDR1 MNHEY, CDR2 SMNVEV (reference sequence). In the ophthalmopathy cohort, Clinical Activity Score was at least 3, NOSPECS grade at least 4, and duration under 3 months.

Material: blood. The chain has TRBV27 and TRBJ2-1, with 8 bases identical to TRBD2. The receptor was isolated from a woman aged 60-75 years with Graves' ophthalmopathy. CDR3 sequence reads: CASIKSRLASNEQSF. CDR3 nucleotide sequence: TGTGCCAGCATCAAATCCAGACTAGCGAGCAATGAGCAGTCCTTC.